The 31 T cell receptor beta chains given below trace back to one sample, sequenced in a study of PD-1 blockade in classical Hodgkin lymphoma. Profiling relied on immunoSEQ multiplex PCR, and the TCRdb table lists in-frame clones only, not all of them. There are 15,000 to 25,000 clones in the sample; 84% occur only once, and less than 9% lies in the top ten. Time point here: cycle 4 day 1 (C4D1), after 6 weeks of nivolumab. All trial patients relapsed after autologous stem cell transplantation. The CD8+ T cells came from thawed PBMCs through magnetic negative selection. This specimen consisted of CD8+ T cells from blood, obtained before the fourth cycle of nivolumab. These receptors were obtained from a human donor with classical Hodgkin lymphoma.

CDR3 sequence: CASSSPLSRLGNTEAFF. The CDR3 DNA reads TGTGCCAGCAGCTCCCCCCTAAGCCGGTTGGGGAACACTGAAGCTTTCTTT. The rearrangement uses TRBV5-4 and TRBJ1-1; D unclear. Germline values: CDR1 SGHNT, CDR2 YYREEE (reference sequence). This CDR3 is 17 amino acids long. Between the trimmed V and J ends, which lost 3 bases and 1 base, there was a span of 19 bases.

The genes are TRBV27 and TRBJ2-1, with D uncertain. Germline CDR1 MNHEY, CDR2 SMNVEV (reference sequence). The CDR3 totals 11 residues. Trimming stripped 3 bases from V and 6 bases from J, with 3 bases between. The CDR3 region is CASSFSNEQFF. The CDR3 DNA is TGTGCCAGCAGTTTTTCCAATGAGCAGTTCTTC.

J is TRBJ2-3 and V is TRBV9; D gene unclear. Deletions cut 4 bases from V and 1 base from J, with 10 bases between. Germline loops: CDR1 SGDLS, CDR2 YYNGEE. The CDR3 spans 14 residues. CDR3 in DNA: TGTGCCAGCAGCCTACGACTGGGCACAGATACGCAGTATTTT. This gives the protein CASSLRLGTDTQYF.

This chain uses TRBV21-1 with TRBJ1-2. TRBV21-1 is noted as a pseudogene. The CDR3 is made up of 20 amino acids. The CDR3 sequence: CASREGKGLRAGVYCYGYTF. CDR3 DNA sequence: TGTGCCAGCAGGGAGGGGAAGGGCTTACGAGCGGGGGTGTATTGCTATGGCTACACCTTC.

V is TRBV27 and J is TRBJ2-7; D may be TRBD2 (6 bases). CDR1 is MNHEY and CDR2 is SMNVEV in the germline V gene (reference sequence). The CDR3 has 15 amino acids. V was shortened by 5 bases and J by 1 base, with 15 bases between the two germline ends. The CDR3 sequence: CASSSRRAGSYEQYF. The CDR3 bases are TGTGCCAGCAGTAGTCGGAGGGCAGGTTCCTACGAGCAGTACTTC.

The genes are TRBV7-2 and TRBJ1-2, with D tentatively TRBD1 (5 bases). Trimming removed 3 bases at V and 6 bases at J, with 14 bases between. The V gene's germline CDR1 is SGHTA and CDR2 FQGNSA. The CDR3 spans 14 residues. This CDR3 is CASSFQFLGDGYTF. CDR3 DNA: TGTGCCAGCAGCTTCCAATTCCTAGGGGATGGCTACACCTTC.

This chain connects TRBV9 to TRBJ1-1; D remains unclear. Deletions cut 4 bases from V and 4 bases from J, with 11 bases between. Per the germline V gene, CDR1 is SGDLS and CDR2 is YYNGEE. CDR3 length: 13 residues. CDR3 coding DNA: TGTGCCAGCAGCCCCCCCCAGTTCACTGAAGCTTTCTTT. Translating gives CASSPPQFTEAFF.

This clone appeared a few times. The gene calls are TRBV9 and TRBJ1-1; D is undetermined. CDR1 is SGDLS, CDR2 YYNGEE, per germline. The ends were cut back, 0 bases at V and 1 base at J, with 7 bases in the middle. The CDR3 runs 14 residues. CDR3 DNA: TGTGCCAGCAGCGTAGCGGTGGGGAACACTGAAGCTTTCTTT. Translation gives CASSVAVGNTEAFF.

V usage is TRBV29-1 and J usage is TRBJ2-3, with TRBD2 identical over 8 bases. Looked up from germline, CDR1 is SQVTM and CDR2 is ANQGSEA. The CDR3 length is 15 residues. The J segment lost 1 base and the V segment lost 2 bases, leaving 5 bases of the junction unmatched. CDR3 loop: CSVENGGAGTDTQYF. CDR3 bases: TGCAGCGTTGAAAACGGGGGGGCGGGCACAGATACGCAGTATTTT.

The rearrangement uses TRBV28 and TRBJ2-7; D unclear. Germline V CDR1 and CDR2: MDHEN, SYDVKM. V lost 4 bases, J lost 3 bases, and 4 bases lay in between. The CDR3 consists of 11 residues. Here the CDR3 reads CASSSSYEQYF. The CDR3 nucleotides read TGTGCCAGCAGTTCCAGCTACGAGCAGTACTTC.

The chain couples TRBV27 to TRBJ1-4, with a weak D call TRBD1 (5 bases). V lost 2 bases, J lost 6 bases, and 13 bases lay in between. The CDR3 runs to 15 residues. Germline V gives CDR1 MNHEY, CDR2 SMNVEV (reference sequence). The CDR3: CASSLQGTGYEKLFF. In DNA form, the CDR3 reads TGTGCCAGCAGTTTACAAGGGACGGGATATGAAAAACTGTTTTTT.

V and J are TRBV19 and TRBJ1-2; a weak D match, TRBD1 (6 bases). The CDR3 has 12 amino acids. V lost 5 bases, J lost 7 bases, and 11 bases lay in between. Germline V gives CDR1 LNHDA, CDR2 SQIVND (reference sequence). CDR3 region: CASSYTGFGYTF. In DNA, the CDR3 is TGTGCCAGTAGTTACACAGGGTTTGGCTACACCTTC.

There are a few counts of this clone. The chain employs TRBV4-2 and TRBJ2-5, with 8 bases lining up with TRBD1. With 4 bases clipped from V and 5 bases from J, the junction kept 6 bases outside the gene matches. This CDR3 spans 14 amino acids. Germline V gene lookup returns CDR1 LGHNA and CDR2 YNFKEQ. The CDR3 is CASSLSGGFETQYF. As DNA, the CDR3 is TGTGCCAGCAGCCTGTCAGGGGGCTTCGAGACCCAGTACTTC.

The CDR3: CASSLAEGEQFF. The CDR3 nucleotides read TGTGCCAGCAGCTTAGCGGAGGGTGAGCAGTTCTTC. This rearrangement joins TRBV7-6 to TRBJ2-1, with TRBD2 as a possible D gene (6 bases). This CDR3 has 12 residues. The germline V gene has CDR1 SGHVS and CDR2 FNYEAQ. Trimming stripped 0 bases from V and 9 bases from J, with 6 bases between.

The chain links TRBV7-9 to TRBJ1-1; 10 nucleotides agree with TRBD1. Trimming at V came to 7 bases and at J to 4 bases, leaving 15 bases not matched to a gene. CDR3 length: 17 amino acids. Germline V gives CDR1 SEHNR, CDR2 FQNEAQ (reference sequence). CDR3 DNA sequence: TGTGCCAGCACCACCCCTGGGACAGGGGACTGGTCCACTGAAGCTTTCTTT. Amino acids: CASTTPGTGDWSTEAFF.

The CDR3 loop reads CASSELRGRPRDLREKLFF. DNA of the CDR3: TGTGCCAGCAGTGAATTAAGGGGGCGACCCCGGGACCTGAGAGAAAAACTGTTTTTT. The V call is TRBV2, the J call TRBJ1-4; 7 positions agree with TRBD1. Trimming removed 2 bases from V and 8 bases from J; junction bases left unmatched: 20. The germline CDR1 and CDR2 sequences are SNHLY and FYNNEI. The CDR3 is 19 residues long.

V usage is TRBV29-1 and J usage is TRBJ1-1; D is unclear. CDR1 is SQVTM and CDR2 is ANQGSEA in the germline V gene. This CDR3 is built from 15 residues. Deletions cut 3 bases from V and 6 bases from J, with 20 bases between. The CDR3 bases are TGCAGCGTTGAGTCATTGAAACGGCGAAGCGCTGAAGCTTTCTTT. Its translation: CSVESLKRRSAEAFF.

V is TRBV11-3 and J is TRBJ2-1, with TRBD2 matching 10 bases. CDR3 size: 16 residues. Germline CDR1 reads SGHNT; CDR2 reads YENEEA. V was pared by 5 bases and J by 3 bases, with 7 bases of the junction left unmatched. The chain's CDR3 is CASSAKRGGLYNEQFF. The CDR3, as DNA: TGTGCCAGCAGCGCGAAGCGGGGGGGCCTCTACAATGAGCAGTTCTTC.

The chain recombines TRBV5-8 with TRBJ1-2, with 9 bases lining up with TRBD1. This CDR3 comprises 13 residues. V shed 3 bases and J 3 bases; nucleotides not matched to a gene: 0. CDR1 is SGHTS, CDR2 YDEGEE, per germline. The CDR3 nucleotides read TGTGCCAGCAGCTGGACAGGGGACTATGGCTACACCTTC. The encoded protein is CASSWTGDYGYTF.

The chain recombines TRBV6-5 with TRBJ2-7, with 9 bases that match TRBD2. Per the germline V gene, CDR1 is MNHEY and CDR2 is SVGAGI. J gave up 2 bases and V 2 bases, and 7 bases lay outside the gene matches. The CDR3 extends over 16 amino acids. Written as DNA, the CDR3 is TGTGCCAGCAGTTACCGCGGGGGGGACAGCGCCTACGAGCAGTACTTC. Translated: CASSYRGGDSAYEQYF.

In this sample, this clone turned up once. V gene TRBV5-8 combines with J gene TRBJ2-3; D remains ambiguous. V was pared by 0 bases and J by 4 bases, with 6 bases between. CDR1 is SGHTS and CDR2 is YDEGEE in the germline V gene. This CDR3 contains 13 residues. The CDR3 region is CASSLGSSDTQYF. CDR3 coding DNA: TGTGCCAGCAGCTTGGGTAGCTCAGATACGCAGTATTTT.

This clone was seen a single time. The V gene is TRBV13, the J gene TRBJ2-7; the match to TRBD2 covers 13 bases. From germline, CDR1 is PRHDT and CDR2 FYEKMQ (reference sequence). CDR3 length: 16 amino acids. The V gene end was trimmed by 4 bases and the J gene end by 6 bases; junction bases not matched to a gene: 9. Here the CDR3 reads CASSSGTGTSGAEQYF. DNA for the CDR3: TGTGCCAGCAGCTCAGGAACCGGGACTAGCGGGGCCGAGCAGTACTTC.

The chain joins TRBV19 to TRBJ1-4; D not resolved. Germline V gene data show CDR1 as LNHDA and CDR2 as SQIVND (reference sequence). The CDR3 has 15 residues. The ends were cut back, 4 bases at V and 2 bases at J, with 11 bases in the middle. In DNA, the CDR3 is TGTGCCAGTAGTACCTACAGCCCCACTAATGAAAAACTGTTTTTT. Residues: CASSTYSPTNEKLFF.

The rearrangement links TRBV9 to TRBJ2-5; 10 bases line up with TRBD1. The CDR3 consists of 16 residues. Germline loops: CDR1 SGDLS, CDR2 YYNGEE. Trimming cost V 4 bases and J 3 bases; bases outside gene matches: 9. This CDR3 reads CASSPDGQGGEETQYF. The CDR3 DNA sequence: TGTGCCAGCAGCCCGGACGGACAGGGGGGGGAAGAGACCCAGTACTTC.

The rearrangement uses TRBV9 and TRBJ2-7, with 9 nucleotides matching TRBD1. The CDR3 extends over 15 amino acids. V trimming: 3 bases; J trimming: 3 bases; junction bases outside the gene matches: 7. Looked up from germline, CDR1 is SGDLS and CDR2 is YYNGEE. The CDR3 DNA reads as TGTGCCAGCAGCGAGGGGACAGGGAACCTCTACGAGCAGTACTTC. It translates to CASSEGTGNLYEQYF.

The chain recombines TRBV19 with TRBJ2-2, with 8 nucleotides matching TRBD2. This CDR3 region has 15 residues. Looked up from germline, CDR1 is LNHDA and CDR2 is SQIVND (reference sequence). The V segment lost 3 bases and the J segment 6 bases; nucleotides outside the gene matches: 6. This CDR3 is CASSIIGGGPGELFF. The CDR3 DNA is TGTGCCAGTAGTATTATCGGGGGGGGACCCGGGGAGCTGTTTTTT.

The chain recombines TRBV13 with TRBJ1-1; 8 bases align to TRBD1. The V and J ends lost 5 bases and 0 bases, in that order; junction bases with no gene match: 2. Germline CDR1 is PRHDT and CDR2 is FYEKMQ (reference sequence). The CDR3 covers 14 residues. The CDR3 region is CASSRTGMNTEAFF. The DNA for the CDR3 is TGTGCCAGCAGCAGGACAGGGATGAACACTGAAGCTTTCTTT. The full variable domain, with the rest looked up from reference TRBV13 and TRBJ1-1, is AAGVIQSPRHLIKEKRETATLKCYPIPRHDTVYWYQQGPGQDPQFLISFYEKMQSDKGSIPDRFSAQQFSDYHSELNMSSLELGDSALYFCASSRTGMNTEAFFGQGTRLTVV.

The chain is built from TRBV7-9 and TRBJ1-2, with TRBD1 as a possible D gene (6 bases). The ends were cut back, 2 bases at V and 7 bases at J, with 26 bases in the middle. The germline V gene has CDR1 SEHNR and CDR2 FQNEAQ (reference sequence). CDR3 size: 18 residues. CDR3 in DNA: TGTGCCAGCAGCTTACTGTCGGTGGATCCAGGGGCTGGTGTTGGCTACACCTTC. It specifies CASSLLSVDPGAGVGYTF.

This sequence joins TRBV15 and TRBJ2-7; D remains ambiguous. The ends were cut back, 3 bases at V and 5 bases at J, with 17 bases in the middle. CDR1 and CDR2 from the germline V gene are LNHNV and YYDKDF (reference sequence). The CDR3 consists of 15 residues. DNA of the CDR3: TGTGCCACCAGCAGGATGAGGCAGTCGGACGACGAGCAGTACTTC. This gives the protein CATSRMRQSDDEQYF.

This chain links TRBV5-6 with TRBJ1-1; D call uncertain. Trimming shortened V by 0 bases and J by 4 bases, and 19 bases separated the two germline ends. This CDR3 is 17 amino acids long. Germline assignment: CDR1 SGHDT and CDR2 YYEEEE. In DNA, the CDR3 is TGTGCCAGCAGCTTGGCCATGGCGGCAGCCCTGGGCACTGAAGCTTTCTTT. Residues: CASSLAMAAALGTEAFF.

The chain links TRBV4-1 to TRBJ2-5, with 11 nucleotides matching TRBD2. The J call is in doubt because the DNA end fits TRBJ2-7 better. The CDR3 contains 15 residues. Germline assignment: CDR1 MGHRA and CDR2 YSYEKL. This CDR3 reads CASSQASGGTYEQYF. The CDR3 DNA follows: TGCGCCAGCAGCCAAGCTAGCGGGGGGACCTACGAGCAGTACTTC.